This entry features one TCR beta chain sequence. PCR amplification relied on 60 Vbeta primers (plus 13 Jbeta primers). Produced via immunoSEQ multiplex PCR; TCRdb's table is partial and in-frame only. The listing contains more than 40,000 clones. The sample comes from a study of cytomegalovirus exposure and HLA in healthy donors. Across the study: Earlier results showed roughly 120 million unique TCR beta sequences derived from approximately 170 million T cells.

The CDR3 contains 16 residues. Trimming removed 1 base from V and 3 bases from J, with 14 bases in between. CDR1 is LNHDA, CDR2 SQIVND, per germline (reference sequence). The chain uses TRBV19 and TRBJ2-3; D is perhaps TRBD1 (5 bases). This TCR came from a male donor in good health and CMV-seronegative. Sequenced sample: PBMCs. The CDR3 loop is CASSIVGPGKTDTQYF. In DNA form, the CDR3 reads TGTGCCAGTAGTATAGTGGGGCCAGGAAAAACAGATACGCAGTATTTT.